The TCR beta chain described here comes from a study of T cells in Graves' hyperthyroidism and ophthalmopathy. Germline V gene sequence: CDR1 SGHRS, CDR2 YFSETQ. J was trimmed by 5 bases and V by 4 bases; bases with no gene match: 11. CDR3 length: 16 amino acids. Template material for amplifying TCR beta CDR3 regions consisted of RNA transcripts. Primed by the HTBI set, a first-round RT-PCR was run on the TCR CDR3. TCRdb re-called the multiplex PCR reads with MiXCR, one entry per CDR3 protein. The repertoire holds roughly 560,000 distinct CDR3 sequences, with roughly 14% as singletons. This clonotype was picked up many times.

The rearrangement uses TRBV5-1 and TRBJ2-7; 11 nucleotides align to TRBD2. The sequenced sample was blood. This TCR was sampled from a woman aged 40 to 55 with Graves' ophthalmopathy. The CDR3 sequence is CASSAGTSGNYNEQYF. Written as DNA, the CDR3 is TGCGCCAGCAGCGCAGGGACTAGCGGCAACTATAACGAGCAGTACTTC. The complete variable domain, with remaining parts taken from reference TRBV5-1 and TRBJ2-7, reads KAGVTQTPRYLIKTRGQQVTLSCSPISGHRSVSWYQQTPGQGLQFLFEYFSETQRNKGNFPGRFSGRQFSNSRSEMNVSTLELGDSALYLCASSAGTSGNYNEQYFGPGTRLTVT.